This passage covers 5 T cell receptor beta chains from one sample sequenced in a study of blood T cell repertoires in COVID-19. TCRdb keeps only in-frame clones here, not all; method: immunoSEQ multiplex PCR. The data contain 95,000 to 100,000 clones, approximately 85% of them singletons. Sequenced: peripheral blood. The receptors were sampled from a woman older than 75 with active or convalescent COVID-19.

This clone has a single count. The CDR3 region has the DNA TGTGCCAGCAGCTTAGGACAACTCACCGGGGAGCTGTTTTTT. Amino acids: CASSLGQLTGELFF. The chain recombines TRBV11-2 with TRBJ2-2; D ambiguous. CDR1 is SGHAT and CDR2 is FQNNGV in the germline V gene. V was pared by 1 base and J by 4 bases, with 7 bases between. This CDR3 has 14 residues.

CDR3 residues: CASSSLYEQYF. Written as DNA, the CDR3 is TGTGCCAGCAGCTCGTTGTACGAGCAGTACTTC. This rearrangement joins TRBV7-9 to TRBJ2-7, with D uncertain. The V gene's germline CDR1 is SEHNR and CDR2 FQNEAQ (reference sequence). This CDR3 contains 11 residues. With 4 bases removed from V and 4 bases from J, the gap between germline ends came to 5 bases.

The rearrangement uses TRBV2 and TRBJ2-7, with 8 bases that match TRBD1. From germline, CDR1 is SNHLY and CDR2 FYNNEI. The CDR3 spans 13 residues. Germline trimming cut 7 bases from V and 7 bases from J; bases unmatched to any gene: 9. The CDR3 nucleotides read TGTGCCAGCAAGGGCCAGGGGGCTGGAGAGCAGTACTTC. This gives the protein CASKGQGAGEQYF.

The chain carries TRBV11-1 and TRBJ2-5; tentatively, D is TRBD2 (5 bases). This CDR3 region has 14 residues. Germline loops: CDR1 SGHAT, CDR2 FQDESV (reference sequence). V was shortened by 4 bases and J by 5 bases, with 14 bases between the two germline ends. This CDR3 reads CASSSGKTPETQYF. Here the CDR3 DNA reads TGTGCCAGCAGCTCGGGAAAGACGCCGGAGACCCAGTACTTC. Supplemented by reference TRBV11-1 and TRBJ2-5, the full variable domain reads EAEVAQSPRYKITEKSQAVAFWCDPISGHATLYWYRQILGQGPELLVQFQDESVVDDSQLPKDRFSAERLKGVDSTLKIQPAELGDSAMYLCASSSGKTPETQYFGPGTRLLVL.

The V call is TRBV10-3, the J call TRBJ1-2; 7 nucleotides align to TRBD1. There are 14 residues in the CDR3. In germline, CDR1 is ENHRY, CDR2 SYGVKD. J gave up 4 bases and V 4 bases, and 6 bases lay outside the gene matches. This chain's CDR3 is CAISASGGSYGYTF. The DNA for the CDR3 is TGTGCCATCAGTGCGTCAGGGGGTAGCTATGGCTACACCTTC.